Here is one TCR beta chain with its context. The sample comes from a study of CD8+CD57+ T cells in acquired aplastic anemia. Study information: Sorted CD4+ and CD8+ cells gave a mean 3.2 ug DNA, range roughly 0.18 to 27.4 ug.

Profiling of TCR beta VDJ combinations and CDR3 sequences used genomic DNA as template. Using its own MiXCR run on the reads, TCRdb lists one record per CDR3 protein. The table lists roughly 280,000 distinct CDR3 sequences, 56% of them singletons. Flow cytometry had shown expanded CD8+CD57+ cells in the patients chosen for sequencing. Untreated patients provided the blood samples, with no therapy given before sampling. The clonotype was recovered from a human donor with aplastic anemia. Sequencing input: sorted CD4+, CD8+, or CD8+CD57+ T cells (not recorded which) from PBMCs.

CDR3 in DNA: TGTGCCAGCAGCAATAGCGGGAGCGGGGAGACCCAGTACTTC. This codes for CASSNSGSGETQYF. The chain carries TRBV7-9 and TRBJ2-5; 9 positions match TRBD2. The CDR3 is 14 amino acids. After removal of 5 bases from V and 5 bases from J, the junction contained 6 bases not matched to a gene. Germline CDR1 is SEHNR and CDR2 is FQNEAQ (reference sequence).